The next 27 T cell receptor beta chains were all read from a single sample in a study of OX40 agonist ivuxolimab in advanced cancers. The repertoire was sequenced with immunoSEQ multiplex PCR; TCRdb's copy has only in-frame clones and lacks some. Here the sample spans about 83,000 clones, 70% to 85% being singletons. Sequenced here: CD4+ or CD8+ T cells sorted from blood, sampled in a trial of the OX40 agonist ivuxolimab. Receptors originate from an adult with an advanced solid tumor such as melanoma, head and neck, liver or kidney cancer.

This clone was seen only once. The chain is built from TRBV11-3 and TRBJ2-3; 10 bases fit TRBD2. Germline V lookup: CDR1 SGHNT, CDR2 YENEEA. This CDR3 has 14 residues. Unmatched junction bases numbered 4, after V lost 6 bases and J lost 4 bases. The CDR3 is CASRSSGRADTQYF. The CDR3 DNA reads TGTGCCAGCAGATCCAGCGGGAGGGCAGATACGCAGTATTTT.

The sample holds one count of this clone. The chain employs TRBV6-5 and TRBJ1-2, with D possibly being TRBD1 (6 bases). The CDR3 consists of 14 residues. Germline loops: CDR1 MNHEY, CDR2 SVGAGI. The germline V and J ends were trimmed by 6 bases and 8 bases, with 19 bases remaining between them. CDR3 nucleotide sequence: TGTGCCAGCAGCCCTAGACGGCTTACAGGGGGCTACACCTTC. Translated, it gives CASSPRRLTGGYTF.

The J gene is TRBJ1-2, the V gene TRBV5-4; D is ambiguous. CDR1 is SGHNT, CDR2 YYREEE, per germline (reference sequence). This CDR3 comprises 13 residues. V lost 0 bases, J lost 4 bases, and 7 bases lay in between. In DNA, the CDR3 is TGTGCCAGCAGCTTGGGGGAGCGCTATGGCTACACCTTC. Translated: CASSLGERYGYTF.

The rearrangement links TRBV7-6 to TRBJ1-1; TRBD1 agrees at 7 bases. This CDR3 contains 15 residues. Germline V lookup: CDR1 SGHVS, CDR2 FNYEAQ. V trimming: 6 bases; J trimming: 2 bases; junction bases outside the gene matches: 9. Written as DNA, the CDR3 is TGTGCCAGCAGATACGGGACAGTCAGAAACACTGAAGCTTTCTTT. The encoded protein is CASRYGTVRNTEAFF.

Here the CDR3 DNA reads TGTGCCAGCAGCTTCGGAGGACAGGGGATCCACGAGCAGTACTTC. Amino acid sequence: CASSFGGQGIHEQYF. The chain is built from TRBV13 and TRBJ2-5; TRBD1 matches 9 bases. With the DNA end fitting TRBJ2-7 better, the J assignment may be wrong. In germline, CDR1 is PRHDT, CDR2 FYEKMQ (reference sequence). The CDR3 is 15 amino acids.

The gene calls are TRBV6-1 and TRBJ2-7; 8 nucleotides align to TRBD2. Losses at the gene ends were 3 bases for V and 3 bases for J; bases not matched to a gene: 1. Per the germline V gene, CDR1 is MNHNS and CDR2 is SASEGT. The CDR3 covers 13 residues. The CDR3 DNA follows: TGTGCCAGCAGTGACGGGACTAGCTACGAGCAGTACTTC. Translated, it gives CASSDGTSYEQYF.

The J gene is TRBJ2-2, the V gene TRBV5-6, with D hard to call. The CDR3 runs 14 residues. CDR1 is SGHDT, CDR2 YYEEEE, per germline. The V and J ends lost 3 bases and 2 bases respectively, with 8 bases between them. CDR3 coding DNA: TGTGCCAGCAGCTCCCCTCCTAACACCGGGGAGCTGTTTTTT. Translation gives CASSSPPNTGELFF.

The chain is built from TRBV11-3 and TRBJ2-1, with unresolved D. Trimming cost V 0 bases and J 6 bases, with 3 bases left between them. Germline CDR1 is SGHNT and CDR2 is YENEEA. The CDR3 spans 12 residues. DNA of the CDR3: TGTGCCAGCAGCTTAGAGCCCAATGAGCAGTTCTTC. As protein: CASSLEPNEQFF.

V gene TRBV5-1 combines with J gene TRBJ2-5; D might be TRBD1 (5 bases). The CDR3 is made up of 14 amino acids. Germline CDR1 is SGHRS and CDR2 is YFSETQ. The V gene lost 2 bases and the J gene lost 1 base, with 9 bases spanning the gap. As DNA, the CDR3 is TGCGCCAGCAGCTTTCTGACAGCCCAAGAGACCCAGTACTTC. Its protein product is CASSFLTAQETQYF.

This rearrangement joins TRBV6-1 to TRBJ1-1; possible D gene TRBD1, 5 bases. CDR1 is MNHNS, CDR2 SASEGT, per germline. Trimming left V 7 bases short and J 4 bases short, with 10 bases between. This CDR3 has 12 amino acids. The CDR3 region is CASTRGGTEAFF. DNA of the CDR3: TGTGCCAGCACTCGGGGGGGCACTGAAGCTTTCTTT.

V gene TRBV9 combines with J gene TRBJ2-3; 7 bases agree with TRBD2. This CDR3 has 14 amino acids. The V gene's germline CDR1 is SGDLS and CDR2 YYNGEE. After removal of 2 bases from V and 4 bases from J, the junction contained 4 bases not matched to a gene. For the CDR3, the DNA is TGTGCCAGCAGCGTGGCGGCGGGAGCAGATACGCAGTATTTT. Its translation is CASSVAAGADTQYF.

The chain employs TRBV15 and TRBJ1-2, with a weak D call TRBD1 (6 bases). V lost 0 bases to trimming and J lost 0 bases, with 14 bases between them. The CDR3 runs 17 residues. Germline V gene data show CDR1 as LNHNV and CDR2 as YYDKDF (reference sequence). CDR3 sequence (DNA): TGTGCCACCAGCAGAGATTACAGGGCAGGGTCTAACTATGGCTACACCTTC. Amino acids: CATSRDYRAGSNYGYTF.

V gene TRBV27 combines with J gene TRBJ1-4; 8 bases agree with TRBD1. V gave up 6 bases and J gave up 3 bases; unmatched junction bases: 9. The germline V gene encodes CDR1 MNHEY and CDR2 SMNVEV (reference sequence). The CDR3 loop spans 16 amino acids. In DNA, the CDR3 is TGTGCCAGCAGGAGGACAGGGACCAGAGCTAATGAAAAACTGTTTTTT. Amino acid sequence: CASRRTGTRANEKLFF.

The rearrangement links TRBV6-1 to TRBJ2-7; D might be TRBD2 (6 bases). Germline CDR1 MNHNS, CDR2 SASEGT. V was clipped by 8 bases and J by 0 bases, with 14 bases between them. The CDR3 is 14 amino acids. This chain's CDR3 is CASCRDLSSYEQYF. CDR3 DNA sequence: TGTGCCAGCTGCCGGGACTTGAGCTCCTACGAGCAGTACTTC.

This clone was observed once. Written as DNA, the CDR3 is TGCAGCGCGGCTCCAAGGGAATCCACAGATACGCAGTATTTT. The encoded protein is CSAAPRESTDTQYF. The rearrangement links TRBV29-1 to TRBJ2-3; no clear D gene. Trimming pared 7 bases from V and 2 bases from J, leaving 16 bases between. This CDR3 comprises 14 residues. Germline V gene sequence: CDR1 SQVTM, CDR2 ANQGSEA.

This clone was detected once. The chain joins TRBV11-3 to TRBJ2-1; 9 nucleotides agree with TRBD2. CDR3 size: 12 residues. Trimming removed 5 bases from V and 15 bases from J; junction bases left unmatched: 8. In germline, CDR1 is SGHNT, CDR2 YENEEA. Here the CDR3 DNA reads TGTGCCAGCAGCGACCCTAGCGGGGTCAGGTTCTTC. Protein product: CASSDPSGVRFF.

Worth noting for this clone: The germline gene is not matched at one end of the junction; a read error may be the cause. The genes are TRBV4-1 and TRBJ2-7, with D unresolved. The CDR3 totals 14 residues. Looked up from germline, CDR1 is MGHRA and CDR2 is YSYEKL. The CDR3 loop is CASSQAERTYEQYF. Here the CDR3 DNA reads TGTGCCAGCAGCCAAGCTGAGCGTACCTACGAGCAGTACTTC.

About this clone itself: One end of the junction is discordant with germline, which a read error may explain. The V gene is TRBV11-2, the J gene TRBJ2-7; D remains unclear. This CDR3 has 12 residues. Germline V gene data show CDR1 as SGHAT and CDR2 as FQNNGV. The CDR3 DNA reads as TGTGCCAGCAGCTTAGAGATGCAGAAGGGCGACTTC. This encodes CASSLEMQKGDF.

There are a few counts of this clone. The rearrangement links TRBV18 to TRBJ1-2, with D unresolved. The V and J ends lost 1 base and 3 bases respectively, with 9 bases between them. The germline gives CDR1 KGHSH, CDR2 LQKENI. This CDR3 region has 14 residues. The CDR3 bases are TGTGCCAGCTCACCACAAGGTGGAGACTATGGCTACACCTTC. Residues: CASSPQGGDYGYTF.

V and J are TRBV2 and TRBJ2-5, with a possible D match to TRBD2 (6 bases). The CDR3 has 14 residues. Germline CDR1 is SNHLY and CDR2 is FYNNEI. Trimming took 3 bases from V and 2 from J, leaving 10 bases between them. The CDR3: CASSEGTRQETQYF. CDR3 sequence (DNA): TGTGCCAGCAGTGAGGGGACTCGGCAAGAGACCCAGTACTTC.

This chain uses TRBV29-1 with TRBJ2-3; D gene uncertain. The V end lost 3 bases, the J end lost 4 bases, and 17 bases lay between the germline ends. Per the germline V gene, CDR1 is SQVTM and CDR2 is ANQGSEA. The CDR3 extends over 15 amino acids. This CDR3 is CSVDTRRQASDTQYF. The DNA for the CDR3 is TGCAGCGTTGACACGAGACGGCAGGCTTCAGATACGCAGTATTTT.

In this sample, this clone turned up a few times. The chain links TRBV7-9 to TRBJ1-1; D gene ambiguous. V was cut by 5 bases and J by 4 bases, with 11 bases left in between. Germline CDR1 reads SEHNR; CDR2 reads FQNEAQ (reference sequence). The CDR3 is 13 residues long. The CDR3 sequence is CASSGIGFTEAFF. The CDR3 DNA follows: TGTGCCAGCAGCGGCATCGGGTTCACTGAAGCTTTCTTT. The full variable domain, its missing parts supplied by reference TRBV7-9 and TRBJ1-1, is DTGVSQNPRHKITKRGQNVTFRCDPISEHNRLYWYRQTLGQGPEFLTYFQNEAQLEKSRLLSDRFSAERPKGSFSTLEIQRTEQGDSAMYLCASSGIGFTEAFFGQGTRLTVV.

The gene calls are TRBV5-1 and TRBJ1-1, with D maybe TRBD1 (6 bases). Germline CDR1 and CDR2: SGHRS and YFSETQ. V lost 1 base, J lost 1 base, and 11 bases lay in between. The CDR3 covers 15 residues. CDR3 region: CASSLRGQSNTEAFF. In DNA form, the CDR3 reads TGCGCCAGCAGCTTGCGCGGACAGTCGAACACTGAAGCTTTCTTT. Together with reference TRBV5-1 and TRBJ1-1, the CDR3 gives the full variable domain: KAGVTQTPRYLIKTRGQQVTLSCSPISGHRSVSWYQQTPGQGLQFLFEYFSETQRNKGNFPGRFSGRQFSNSRSEMNVSTLELGDSALYLCASSLRGQSNTEAFFGQGTRLTVV.

This chain uses TRBV11-2 with TRBJ2-7; D gene unclear. Germline V lookup: CDR1 SGHAT, CDR2 FQNNGV. This CDR3 has 15 residues. Trimming pared 3 bases from V and 5 bases from J, leaving 17 bases between. The DNA for the CDR3 is TGTGCCAGCAGCTTTACCGAAGGCGCTGGAAACGAGCAGTACTTC. Translating it yields CASSFTEGAGNEQYF.

This chain uses TRBV19 with TRBJ2-1; 7 positions match TRBD2. The V and J ends lost 4 bases and 2 bases, in that order; junction bases with no gene match: 2. The CDR3 runs to 14 residues. Per germline, CDR1 LNHDA and CDR2 SQIVND (reference sequence). The CDR3 protein is CASSTSGTYNEQFF. The CDR3 bases are TGTGCCAGTAGTACTAGCGGCACCTACAATGAGCAGTTCTTC.

V usage is TRBV7-3 and J usage is TRBJ1-1; weak D call: TRBD1 (6 bases). Germline V gives CDR1 SGHTA, CDR2 FQGTGA. The CDR3 covers 13 residues. Trimming stripped 4 bases from V and 8 bases from J, with 14 bases between. The CDR3 DNA is TGTGCCAGCAGCTCGAGCCCCGGGACAGAAGCTTTCTTT. It translates to CASSSSPGTEAFF. Complete variable domain (other parts from reference TRBV7-3 and TRBJ1-1): GAGVSQTPSNKVTEKGKYVELRCDPISGHTALYWYRQSLGQGPEFLIYFQGTGAADDSGLPNDRFFAVRPEGSVSTLKIQRTERGDSAVYLCASSSSPGTEAFFGQGTRLTVV.

The rearrangement joins TRBV27 to TRBJ2-2; D not certain. The V end was cut by 2 bases, the J end by 6 bases, with 7 bases between. The CDR3 covers 13 residues. CDR1 MNHEY and CDR2 SMNVEV come from the germline V gene (reference sequence). The CDR3 bases are TGTGCCAGCAGTTTAGGTGGGGCCGGGGAGCTGTTTTTT. As protein: CASSLGGAGELFF.